Below, 28 T cell receptor beta chains from the same sample are listed, as sequenced in a study of early T cells in non-severe SARS-CoV-2 infection. TCRdb used MiXCR to reprocess the 5' RACE reads, holding one entry per CDR3 protein. This sample yields approximately 46,000 distinct CDR3 sequences, of which less than 30% are seen a single time; around 5% belongs to the top ten. Sequenced material: whole blood, taken at baseline. All receptors come from an adult who was a healthcare worker with PCR-confirmed SARS-CoV-2 infection or an uninfected control (not recorded which).

CDR3 DNA: TGTGCCAGCAGCTTCGGGCTAGCAGATACTAGCACAGATACGCAGTATTTT. Protein sequence: CASSFGLADTSTDTQYF. The gene calls are TRBV7-9 and TRBJ2-3; TRBD2 is a possible D gene (5 bases). CDR3 length: 17 residues. Per germline, CDR1 SEHNR and CDR2 FQNEAQ (reference sequence). V shed 3 bases and J shed 0 bases, with 16 bases lying between them.

In the case of this clonotype: Sequence at one end of the junction differs from germline and may be a read error. J is TRBJ1-2 and V is TRBV5-1; D may be TRBD1 (5 bases). Germline V gene sequence: CDR1 SGHRS, CDR2 YFSETQ. The CDR3 consists of 13 residues. The CDR3 DNA is TGCGCCAGCAGCCCCGACGCAGGGAGACCCTTACACTTC. This codes for CASSPDAGRPLHF.

This clonotype was detected a few times. The J gene is TRBJ2-3, the V gene TRBV12-3 or TRBV12-4; 7 bases match TRBD2. The CDR3 extends over 15 amino acids. Germline trimming cut 6 bases from V and 2 bases from J; bases unmatched to any gene: 8. DNA of the CDR3: TGTGCCAGCAGCTTCCCGGCGGGGGTCACAGATACGCAGTATTTT. It yields the protein CASSFPAGVTDTQYF.

The rearrangement uses TRBV20-1 and TRBJ2-1; 10 positions agree with TRBD2. Germline V lookup: CDR1 DFQATT, CDR2 SNEGSKA (reference sequence). This CDR3 has 14 amino acids. V trimming: 3 bases; J trimming: 2 bases; junction bases outside the gene matches: 1. The CDR3 DNA follows: TGCAGTGCTAGGAGCGGGGGGGCCTACAATGAGCAGTTCTTC. The encoded protein is CSARSGGAYNEQFF.

The sample holds a few counts of this clonotype. CDR3 DNA: TGTGCCAGCAGTCGGGACAGGGCCCATGAGCAGTTCTTC. Its protein is CASSRDRAHEQFF. This chain links TRBV6-5 with TRBJ2-1, with 9 bases aligning to TRBD1. Germline V gene lookup returns CDR1 MNHEY and CDR2 SVGAGI. J was trimmed by 8 bases and V by 5 bases; bases with no gene match: 4. The CDR3 totals 13 residues.

This clonotype was seen ten or more times. V and J are TRBV5-1 and TRBJ2-3; 12 bases agree with TRBD2. With 7 bases clipped from V and 6 bases from J, the junction kept 6 bases outside the gene matches. This CDR3 region has 14 residues. The germline CDR1 and CDR2 sequences are SGHRS and YFSETQ. The CDR3 spells CASSTSGGTDTQYF. The DNA of the CDR3 is TGCGCCAGCTCCACTAGCGGGGGGACGGATACGCAGTATTTT.

The sample holds a few counts of this clonotype. The genes are TRBV29-1 and TRBJ1-4; D uncertain. Trimming removed 4 bases from V and 5 bases from J, with 5 bases in between. Germline V gives CDR1 SQVTM, CDR2 ANQGSEA. This CDR3 has 11 amino acids. CDR3 sequence: CSVVKNEKLFF. CDR3 coding DNA: TGCAGCGTTGTCAAGAATGAAAAACTGTTTTTT.

Only a few counts were recorded for this clonotype. This chain uses TRBV3-1 with TRBJ1-6; no clear D. The CDR3 consists of 16 residues. Trimming took 4 bases from V and 7 from J, leaving 17 bases between them. The germline CDR1 and CDR2 sequences are LGHDT and YNNKEL (reference sequence). The CDR3 sequence is CASSRNSGHRNSPLHF. Written as DNA, the CDR3 is TGTGCCAGCAGCCGGAATTCCGGCCACCGCAATTCACCCCTCCACTTT.

This clonotype was counted ten times or more. The chain joins TRBV11-2 to TRBJ2-7, with D perhaps matching TRBD1 or TRBD2 (5 bases each). Germline CDR1 SGHAT, CDR2 FQNNGV. CDR3 length: 13 amino acids. Trimming shortened V by 5 bases and J by 6 bases, and 14 bases separated the two germline ends. Written as DNA, the CDR3 is TGTGCCAGCAGCCTAGGGGCAGGGACCGAGCAGTACTTC. This sequence encodes CASSLGAGTEQYF.

The V call is TRBV20-1, the J call TRBJ2-6, with D perhaps matching TRBD2 (5 bases). V was pared by 5 bases and J by 0 bases, with 14 bases between. This CDR3 has 16 amino acids. Germline assignment: CDR1 DFQATT and CDR2 SNEGSKA (reference sequence). CDR3 sequence reads: CSADAGRPSGANVLTF. The CDR3 nucleotides are TGCAGTGCTGACGCGGGCCGTCCCTCTGGGGCCAACGTCCTGACTTTC.

The chain combines TRBV4-1 with TRBJ2-2; 10 nucleotides align to TRBD2. V trimming: 0 bases; J trimming: 0 bases; junction bases outside the gene matches: 4. CDR1 is MGHRA and CDR2 is YSYEKL in the germline V gene. This CDR3 contains 18 residues. CDR3 bases: TGCGCCAGCAGCCAAGATCAGGGACTAGCGTCGAACACCGGGGAGCTGTTTTTT. It codes for CASSQDQGLASNTGELFF.

The table lists this clonotype with a few counts. This chain links TRBV12-3 or TRBV12-4 with TRBJ1-2; TRBD1 aligns across 7 bases. V shed 3 bases, J shed 4 bases, and the junction held 5 bases outside the gene matches. The CDR3 extends over 14 amino acids. This chain's CDR3 is CASSFRGEGYGYTF. CDR3 bases: TGTGCCAGCAGTTTCAGGGGGGAAGGCTATGGCTACACCTTC.

Of note for this clonotype: One end of the junction does not line up with germline, which may come from a read error. The genes are TRBV5-1 and TRBJ1-1; 7 nucleotides align to TRBD1. This CDR3 comprises 15 residues. Germline V gives CDR1 SGHRS, CDR2 YFSETQ. As DNA, the CDR3 is TGCGCCAGCAGCTTGGGACAGGGTTTGAACACTGAAGCCTTCTTT. Protein: CASSLGQGLNTEAFF.

This clonotype was found a few times. The rearrangement uses TRBV4-2 and TRBJ1-1, with a tentative D call TRBD1 (6 bases). There are 13 residues in the CDR3. The V gene lost 8 bases and the J gene lost 1 base, with 11 bases spanning the gap. Germline V lookup: CDR1 LGHNA, CDR2 YNFKEQ. The CDR3 reads CASSDRWNTEAFF. The CDR3 DNA sequence: TGTGCCAGCTCTGACAGGTGGAACACTGAAGCTTTCTTT.

This clonotype was seen a few times. V usage is TRBV9 and J usage is TRBJ2-4; TRBD1 agrees at 9 bases. The V gene's germline CDR1 is SGDLS and CDR2 YYNGEE. Trimming removed 0 bases from V and 7 bases from J; junction bases left unmatched: 2. CDR3 size: 14 residues. CDR3 amino acids: CASSVGQGDNIQYF. The CDR3 DNA reads TGTGCCAGCAGCGTAGGACAGGGGGACAACATTCAGTACTTC.

The chain uses TRBV5-1 and TRBJ2-3; no definite D call. Per the germline V gene, CDR1 is SGHRS and CDR2 is YFSETQ. Trimming shortened V by 7 bases and J by 5 bases, and 14 bases separated the two germline ends. The CDR3 sequence is 13 residues long. The CDR3 region has the DNA TGCGCCAGCTCGGGCCCGAGCGAAGATACGCAGTATTTT. Its protein product is CASSGPSEDTQYF.

Only a few counts were recorded for this clonotype. This rearrangement joins TRBV6-4 to TRBJ2-7; the D is unclear. CDR1 is MRHNA and CDR2 is SNTAGT in the germline V gene. The CDR3 has 15 residues. Trimming removed 0 bases from V and 0 bases from J, with 9 bases in between. The CDR3 reads CASSDSSLFSYEQYF. The CDR3 region has the DNA TGTGCCAGCAGTGACTCGAGCCTTTTCTCCTACGAGCAGTACTTC.

This chain joins TRBV7-9 and TRBJ1-2, with TRBD1 as a possible D gene (5 bases). The CDR3 sequence is 15 residues long. Germline V CDR1 and CDR2: SEHNR, FQNEAQ (reference sequence). Deletions cut 5 bases from V and 4 bases from J, with 17 bases between. Written as DNA, the CDR3 is TGTGCCAGCAGCAGAGATGCAGGGACGGGCTATGGCTACACCTTC. Its protein product is CASSRDAGTGYGYTF. Full variable domain (remainder filled in from reference TRBV7-9 and TRBJ1-2): DTGVSQNPRHKITKRGQNVTFRCDPISEHNRLYWYRQTLGQGPEFLTYFQNEAQLEKSRLLSDRFSAERPKGSFSTLEIQRTEQGDSAMYLCASSRDAGTGYGYTFGSGTRLTVV.

This clonotype was picked up a small number of times. This chain uses TRBV20-1 with TRBJ2-7, with D possibly TRBD1 on 6 matching bases. The germline V and J ends were trimmed by 5 bases and 3 bases, with 17 bases remaining between them. The CDR3 sequence is 14 residues long. Germline V lookup: CDR1 DFQATT, CDR2 SNEGSKA (reference sequence). CDR3 amino acids: CSAETGQTIYEQYF. The CDR3 DNA follows: TGCAGTGCTGAGACCGGACAGACGATCTACGAGCAGTACTTC.

This clonotype was counted at least ten times. The chain uses TRBV27 and TRBJ1-6; TRBD1 aligns across 7 bases. V was pared by 4 bases and J by 7 bases, with 7 bases of the junction left unmatched. Germline CDR1 is MNHEY and CDR2 is SMNVEV (reference sequence). CDR3 size: 15 residues. Here the CDR3 DNA reads TGTGCCAGCAGTTGGGGACAGATTGAAAATTCACCCCTCCACTTT. Residues: CASSWGQIENSPLHF.

This clonotype was found a few times. The chain joins TRBV10-3 to TRBJ2-3; 8 positions match TRBD1. The V gene's germline CDR1 is ENHRY and CDR2 SYGVKD. J was trimmed by 2 bases and V by 6 bases; bases with no gene match: 4. The CDR3 consists of 14 residues. The chain's CDR3 is CAISDRGTTDTQYF. In DNA form, the CDR3 reads TGTGCCATCAGCGACAGGGGAACCACAGATACGCAGTATTTT.

The V and J genes are TRBV7-8 and TRBJ1-1; TRBD1 is a possible D gene (6 bases). This CDR3 has 11 amino acids. Deletions cut 5 bases from V and 11 bases from J, with 12 bases between. Per the germline V gene, CDR1 is SGHVS and CDR2 is FQNEAQ. In nucleotides, the CDR3 is TGTGCCAGCAGCGTGAGGGGGACGGCTTTCTTT. Translated: CASSVRGTAFF.

V usage is TRBV2 and J usage is TRBJ2-2; TRBD1 agrees at 8 bases. Germline V lookup: CDR1 SNHLY, CDR2 FYNNEI. The CDR3 has 16 amino acids. Trimming took 3 bases from V and 3 from J; bases not matched to a gene: 6. CDR3: CASSDGTGSYTGELFF. In nucleotides, the CDR3 is TGTGCCAGCAGTGACGGGACAGGATCGTACACCGGGGAGCTGTTTTTT.

This clonotype showed up just a few times. The chain is built from TRBV12-3 or TRBV12-4 and TRBJ2-7; TRBD2 agrees at 10 bases. The J segment lost 4 bases and the V segment lost 6 bases, leaving 6 bases of the junction unmatched. CDR3 length: 14 amino acids. The CDR3 DNA reads TGTGCCAGCAGCCCCCTAGCGGGGGCATACGAGCAGTACTTC. It specifies CASSPLAGAYEQYF.

This clonotype showed up just a few times. The V call is TRBV20-1, the J call TRBJ1-1; 10 bases are shared with TRBD1. CDR3 length equals 14 residues. Trimming took 6 bases from V and 1 from J; bases not matched to a gene: 5. Germline CDR1 is DFQATT and CDR2 is SNEGSKA (reference sequence). The CDR3 region has the DNA TGCAGTGCCCCGGGACAGGGGAAGAACACTGAAGCTTTCTTT. Translating it yields CSAPGQGKNTEAFF.

The chain joins TRBV6-2 or TRBV6-3 to TRBJ1-2; tentative D call: TRBD1 (6 bases). The CDR3 totals 14 residues. The germline V gene has CDR1 MNHEY and CDR2 SVGEGT. With 8 bases removed from V and 4 bases from J, the gap between germline ends came to 17 bases. In DNA, the CDR3 is TGTGCCAGCGCCCCTCCGGGACAAGCCTATGGCTACACCTTC. Protein product: CASAPPGQAYGYTF.

The genes are TRBV6-2 or TRBV6-3 and TRBJ1-2, with D maybe TRBD1 (5 bases). The CDR3 sequence is 14 residues long. Germline assignment: CDR1 MNHEY and CDR2 SVGEGT. V gave up 2 bases and J gave up 3 bases, with 10 bases separating them. CDR3 sequence reads: CASSYGDLYYGYTF. The DNA of the CDR3 is TGTGCCAGCAGTTACGGGGACTTATACTATGGCTACACCTTC.

The rearrangement joins TRBV20-1 to TRBJ2-7, with D possibly TRBD1 on 7 matching bases. The V and J ends lost 6 bases and 0 bases respectively, with 18 bases between them. Germline CDR1 is DFQATT and CDR2 is SNEGSKA (reference sequence). The CDR3 covers 15 residues. In DNA, the CDR3 is TGCAGTGCCGCGGGCGGGACAGCGAGCTCCTACGAGCAGTACTTC. It encodes CSAAGGTASSYEQYF.